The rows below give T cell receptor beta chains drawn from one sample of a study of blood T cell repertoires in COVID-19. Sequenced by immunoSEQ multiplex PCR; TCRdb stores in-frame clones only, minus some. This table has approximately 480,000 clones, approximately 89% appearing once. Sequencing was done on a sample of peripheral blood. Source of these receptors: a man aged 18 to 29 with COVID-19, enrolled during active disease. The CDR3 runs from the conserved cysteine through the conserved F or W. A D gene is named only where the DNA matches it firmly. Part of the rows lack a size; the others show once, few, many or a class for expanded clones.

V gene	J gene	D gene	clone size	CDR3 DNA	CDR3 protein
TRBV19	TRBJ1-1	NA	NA	TGTGCCAGTAGTCCTCTTATGAAACAGGGAGAAGCTTTCTTT	CASSPLMKQGEAFF
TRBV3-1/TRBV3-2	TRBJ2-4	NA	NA	TGTGCCAGCAGCCAAGTAGGGGCCTGGGGAAACATTCAGTACTTC	CASSQVGAWGNIQYF
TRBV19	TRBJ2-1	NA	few	TGTGCCAGTAGACGGGAGAGCTCCTACAATGAGCAGTTCTTC	CASRRESSYNEQFF
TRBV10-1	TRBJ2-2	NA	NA	TGCGCCAGCTCACCGAGAGCCGGGACATCGAACACCGGGGAGCTGTTTTTT	CASSPRAGTSNTGELFF
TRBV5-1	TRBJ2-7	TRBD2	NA	TGCGCCAGCAGCAGAAACCCTACTAGCGGGAGTAACCACGAGCAGTACTTC	CASSRNPTSGSNHEQYF
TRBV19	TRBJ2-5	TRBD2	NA	TGTGCCAGTAGTACTCGACTAGCGGGCCAAGAGACCCAGTACTTC	CASSTRLAGQETQYF
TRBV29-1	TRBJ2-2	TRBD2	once	TGCAGCGTTGGGCGGGGGAGCACCGGGGAGCTGTTTTTT	CSVGRGSTGELFF
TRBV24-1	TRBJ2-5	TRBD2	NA	TGTGCCACCAGTGCCGGTCGGGGGGAAGAGACCCAGTACTTC	CATSAGRGEETQYF
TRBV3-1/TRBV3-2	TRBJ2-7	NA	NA	TGTGCCAGCAGCCTAACGATGACAGCGTTCGACGAGCAGTACTTC	CASSLTMTAFDEQYF
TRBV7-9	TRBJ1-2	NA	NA	TGTGCCAGCAGCTCCTCAGACATGGGAGGCCTCTATGGCTACACCTTC	CASSSSDMGGLYGYTF
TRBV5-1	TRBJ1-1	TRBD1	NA	TGCGCCAGCAGCCCCTGGACAGGGCGGAGAATGAACACTGAAGCTTTCTTT	CASSPWTGRRMNTEAFF
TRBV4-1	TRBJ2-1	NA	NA	TGCGCCAGCAGCCAAGCTGTAGTCAATGAGCAGTTCTTC	CASSQAVVNEQFF
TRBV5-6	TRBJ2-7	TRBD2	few	TGTGCCAGCAGCTTGTCGGCTAGCGGGGACTTCTACGAGCAGTACTTC	CASSLSASGDFYEQYF
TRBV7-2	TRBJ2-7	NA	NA	TGTGCCAGCAGCTTAGTGGGGTTACGGGATCGCGGTCACGAGCAGTACTTC	CASSLVGLRDRGHEQYF
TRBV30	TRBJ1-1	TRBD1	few	TGTGCCTGGAGTCCACGACAGGGGGCTAACACTGAAGCTTTCTTT	CAWSPRQGANTEAFF
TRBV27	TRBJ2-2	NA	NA	TGTGCCAGCAGGCATCCGGGGGTAGGGACCGGGGAGCTGTTTTTT	CASRHPGVGTGELFF
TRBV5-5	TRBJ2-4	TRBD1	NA	TGTGCCAGTGGGACAGACCTAGCCAAAAACATTCAGTACTTC	CASGTDLAKNIQYF
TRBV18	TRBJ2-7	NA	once	TGTGCCAGCTCACCACCTACTTACGAGCAGTACTTC	CASSPPTYEQYF
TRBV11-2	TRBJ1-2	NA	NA	TGTGCCAGCAGCCGACGGACTGGTGGCTACACCTTC	CASSRRTGGYTF
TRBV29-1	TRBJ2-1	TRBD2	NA	TGCAGCATACTAGCGGGGGTCAATGAGCAGTTCTTC	CSILAGVNEQFF
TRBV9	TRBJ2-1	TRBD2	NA	TGTGCCAGCGGTGGACTAGCGTTAGGAAATGAGCAGTTCTTC	CASGGLALGNEQFF
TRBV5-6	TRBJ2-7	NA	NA	TGTGCCAGCAGCTTGTGGGGAGCCGCTGCCTACGAGCAGTACTTC	CASSLWGAAAYEQYF